This paragraph reports one T cell receptor beta chain. The antigen is undetermined. Unique molecular identifiers were incorporated into the prepared TCRbeta library. TCRdb recomputed calls from the PCR reads with MiXCR, one row per CDR3 protein. Of about 610,000 distinct CDR3 sequences listed, 20% to 30% were seen once; the top ten hold approximately 39%. The sample originates from a study of T-cell reconstitution after alpha-beta-depleted transplantation in children. Notes on the study in general: Counts and diversity of T cells one year after transplant came mostly from newly produced T cells. The study traced high day-60 TCRbeta diversity in some patients to surviving recipient T cells and thymic progenitors. Reported findings indicate that, about two months after transplant, alpha-beta T cells came from several hundred expanded clones, which were derived from non-depleted graft cells.

Trimming pared 0 bases from V and 5 bases from J, leaving 18 bases between. Germline CDR1 SGDLS, CDR2 YYNGEE. CDR3 size: 17 residues. The source material was PBMCs, sampled before TCRalphabeta/CD19-depleted stem cell transplant. This TCR came from a boy under two years old with Wiskott-Aldrich syndrome, due to receive a stem cell transplant. This chain connects TRBV9 to TRBJ2-1, with D possibly matching TRBD2 (5 bases). The CDR3 sequence is CASSVVSHRGSDNEQFF. The CDR3 DNA reads TGTGCCAGCAGCGTAGTTTCCCATCGCGGTAGCGACAATGAGCAGTTCTTC.